The 19 T cell receptor beta chains in this list originate from one sample, sequenced in a study of T cell repertoires in cytomegalovirus infection. What these receptors recognize is not known. One entry per CDR3 protein, called by TCRdb with MiXCR from the reads. This sample has around 900,000 distinct CDR3 sequences, with around 31% found just once. This specimen was cultured CD8+ T cells from PBMCs, taken from culture after CMV antigen stimulation. All receptors come from a human donor in good health (CMV status not recorded). Some clones in this sample may be carry-over from other donors' samples.

About this clonotype itself: The junction differs from germline at one of its ends, possibly a read error. J is TRBJ2-6 and V is TRBV29-1; D possibly corresponds to TRBD1 (5 bases). Per the germline V gene, CDR1 is SQVTM and CDR2 is ANQGSEA. CDR3 length equals 14 residues. The CDR3 region is CSVEDYSGADVLTF. Written as DNA, the CDR3 is TGCAGCGTTGAAGATTACTCTGGGGCCGACGTCCTGACTTTC. The whole variable domain, remainder taken from reference TRBV29-1 and TRBJ2-6, is SAVISQKPSRDICQRGTSLTIQCQVDSQVTMMFWYRQQPGQSLTLIATANQGSEATYESGFVIDKFPISRPNLTFSTLTVSNMSPEDSSIYLCSVEDYSGADVLTFGAGSRLTVL.

This clonotype was counted between two and nine times. The rearrangement uses TRBV12-3 or TRBV12-4 and TRBJ1-3; 9 nucleotides agree with TRBD1. V gave up 7 bases and J gave up 3 bases; unmatched junction bases: 7. The CDR3 sequence is 15 residues long. Written as DNA, the CDR3 is TGTGCCAGCAATCCCGGGACAGGGCTTGGAAACACCATATATTTT. This sequence encodes CASNPGTGLGNTIYF.

The chain is built from TRBV12-3 or TRBV12-4 and TRBJ1-1, with 7 bases that match TRBD1. The J segment lost 7 bases and the V segment lost 6 bases, leaving 5 bases of the junction unmatched. This CDR3 spans 12 amino acids. CDR3 sequence (DNA): TGTGCCAGCAGACAGGGGAGGTTTGAAGCTTTCTTT. As protein: CASRQGRFEAFF.

The rearrangement links TRBV20-1 to TRBJ2-6; perhaps D is TRBD1 or TRBD2 (6 bases each). From germline, CDR1 is DFQATT and CDR2 SNEGSKA (reference sequence). CDR3 length: 16 amino acids. V was trimmed by 0 bases and J by 6 bases, leaving 15 bases between them. CDR3 nucleotide sequence: TGCAGTGCTAGAGATGATTGGGGGGCTGCGGCCAACGTCCTGACTTTC. Translated, it gives CSARDDWGAAANVLTF.

V usage is TRBV14 and J usage is TRBJ1-5, with D unclear. V lost 1 base and J 8 bases, leaving 9 bases between the germline ends. The CDR3 loop spans 13 amino acids. The V gene's germline CDR1 is SGHDN and CDR2 FVKESK. CDR3 protein: CASSQVDGKPQHF. The CDR3 nucleotides are TGTGCCAGCAGCCAAGTCGACGGAAAGCCCCAGCATTTT.

The chain employs TRBV11-2 and TRBJ1-5; a possible D gene is TRBD1 (6 bases). The CDR3 loop spans 17 amino acids. Germline assignment: CDR1 SGHAT and CDR2 FQNNGV. Trimming removed 2 bases from V and 0 bases from J, with 14 bases in between. CDR3 protein: CASSLLGGGLSNQPQHF. The CDR3 nucleotides read TGTGCCAGCAGCTTATTGGGGGGGGGGCTTAGCAATCAGCCCCAGCATTTT.

A single count supports this clonotype. No DNA is shown, since the ends of the CDR3 on it are uncertain; the CDR3 is the one TCRdb lists. The rearrangement joins TRBV12-3 or TRBV12-4 to TRBJ2-3; the table names TRBD2, a call not compared with the DNA. With termini counted, the CDR3 has 17 amino acids. The chain's CDR3 is CASSLAVAGGSTDTKYF.

This chain links TRBV7-2 with TRBJ2-1; no reliable D call. Trimming removed 1 base at V and 3 bases at J, with 13 bases between. The CDR3 is made up of 16 amino acids. In germline, CDR1 is SGHTA, CDR2 FQGNSA. CDR3 DNA sequence: TGTGCCAGCAGCTTAGGTTTACAGTATAACTACAATGAGCAGTTCTTC. This gives the protein CASSLGLQYNYNEQFF.

The chain couples TRBV12-3 or TRBV12-4 to TRBJ2-1; the match to TRBD1 covers 9 bases. The CDR3 loop spans 15 amino acids. The V gene end was trimmed by 4 bases and the J gene end by 5 bases; junction bases not matched to a gene: 6. CDR3 region: CASSWDRVPNNEQFF. In DNA form, the CDR3 reads TGTGCCAGCAGTTGGGACAGGGTACCCAACAATGAGCAGTTCTTC.

This chain uses TRBV2 with TRBJ2-1; 8 nucleotides line up with TRBD2. The CDR3 covers 14 residues. Germline V CDR1 and CDR2: SNHLY, FYNNEI. V was clipped by 11 bases and J by 2 bases; unmatched bases: 8. The CDR3 coding sequence is TGTGCCCGAGAGAAGCGGGAGACCTACAATGAGCAGTTCTTC. It is translated as CAREKRETYNEQFF.

J is TRBJ2-1 and V is TRBV5-4, with TRBD2 as a possible D gene (7 bases). The V gene's germline CDR1 is SGHNT and CDR2 YYREEE (reference sequence). The CDR3 loop spans 13 amino acids. The ends were cut back, 3 bases at V and 9 bases at J, with 13 bases in the middle. The CDR3 here is CASSSGGPREQFF. CDR3 DNA: TGTGCCAGCAGCTCCGGGGGGCCGCGTGAGCAGTTCTTC.

This clonotype has ten or more counts. The chain employs TRBV7-6 and TRBJ1-3, with D perhaps TRBD1 (6 bases). With 2 bases removed from V and 0 bases from J, the gap between germline ends came to 11 bases. Looked up from germline, CDR1 is SGHVS and CDR2 is FNYEAQ. The CDR3 has 16 residues. CDR3 sequence: CASSLTGPSSGNTIYF. Written as DNA, the CDR3 is TGTGCCAGCAGCTTAACAGGGCCCTCCTCTGGAAACACCATATATTTT.

This clonotype was observed at least ten times. The genes are TRBV7-6 and TRBJ1-5; possible D gene TRBD1, 5 bases. CDR1 and CDR2 from the germline V gene are SGHVS and FNYEAQ. The CDR3 consists of 13 residues. The ends were cut back, 4 bases at V and 4 bases at J, with 8 bases in the middle. CDR3 residues: CASSWDLNQPQHF. The DNA of the CDR3 is TGTGCCAGCAGCTGGGACCTTAATCAGCCCCAGCATTTT.

The rearrangement uses TRBV27 and TRBJ2-1; 9 bases align to TRBD2. The CDR3 is made up of 17 amino acids. The germline CDR1 and CDR2 sequences are MNHEY and SMNVEV (reference sequence). J gave up 10 bases and V 0 bases, and 13 bases lay outside the gene matches. The DNA of the CDR3 is TGTGCCAGCAGTTTATCGAGCTGGGGCGGGGGGGCGGGAGAGCAGTTCTTC. Protein: CASSLSSWGGGAGEQFF.

The rearrangement links TRBV6-8 to TRBJ1-1; 7 bases agree with TRBD1. CDR1 MNHGY and CDR2 SAAAGT come from the germline V gene. Germline trimming cut 5 bases from V and 1 base from J; bases unmatched to any gene: 4. The CDR3 contains 14 residues. This CDR3 reads CASSRDRKNTEAFF. Written as DNA, the CDR3 is TGTGCCAGCAGTCGGGACAGAAAGAACACTGAAGCTTTCTTT.

This clonotype was seen a few times. The chain links TRBV7-6 to TRBJ2-2; no reliable D call. The germline V and J ends were trimmed by 1 base and 10 bases, with 10 bases remaining between them. In germline, CDR1 is SGHVS, CDR2 FNYEAQ. The CDR3 is 13 amino acids. The CDR3 reads CASSLGVLPELFF. The CDR3 nucleotides are TGTGCCAGCAGCTTAGGGGTCTTACCGGAGCTGTTTTTT. Using reference TRBV7-6 and TRBJ2-2 for the parts outside the CDR3, the full variable domain is GAGVSQSPRYKVTKRGQDVALRCDPISGHVSLYWYRQALGQGPEFLTYFNYEAQQDKSGLPNDRFSAERPEGSISTLTIQRTEQRDSAMYRCASSLGVLPELFFGEGSRLTVL.

This clonotype was counted once. The V call is TRBV3-1, the J call TRBJ2-1; D may be TRBD2 (6 bases). The CDR3 covers 17 residues. V lost 3 bases to trimming and J lost 5 bases, with 20 bases between them. Germline V gives CDR1 LGHDT, CDR2 YNNKEL (reference sequence). Written as DNA, the CDR3 is TGTGCCAGCAGCCACCAGACTAGATGGGAATCGGACAATGAGCAGTTCTTC. It translates to CASSHQTRWESDNEQFF.

Comments on this clonotype: A read error may produce the germline difference seen at one junction end. The chain links TRBV7-7 to TRBJ2-1; 9 bases agree with TRBD1. CDR3 length: 15 residues. Germline V lookup: CDR1 SSHAT, CDR2 FNYEAQ (reference sequence). The CDR3 reads CASSPGTGPGNEQFF. The CDR3 DNA reads as TGTGCTAGCAGTCCCGGGACAGGGCCGGGCAATGAGCAGTTCTTC.

The CDR3 loop reads CASSSRTAHYGYTF. CDR3 DNA sequence: TGCGCCAGCAGCTCTCGGACAGCTCACTATGGCTACACCTTC. V is TRBV5-1 and J is TRBJ1-2, with a possible D match to TRBD1 (6 bases). This CDR3 contains 14 residues. Trimming cost V 3 bases and J 3 bases, with 12 bases left between them. Germline loops: CDR1 SGHRS, CDR2 YFSETQ. The variable domain in full, with the rest retrieved from reference TRBV5-1 and TRBJ1-2, is KAGVTQTPRYLIKTRGQQVTLSCSPISGHRSVSWYQQTPGQGLQFLFEYFSETQRNKGNFPGRFSGRQFSNSRSEMNVSTLELGDSALYLCASSSRTAHYGYTFGSGTRLTVV.